This TCR beta chain was found in a study of graft-versus-host responses after intestinal transplantation. Study details: Recipients underwent multivisceral, liver-intestinal, or isolated intestinal transplants. Anti-thymocyte globulin served as induction for all recipients, who then took tacrolimus and steroids for about three years.

V shed 4 bases and J 0 bases; nucleotides not matched to a gene: 11. Per the germline V gene, CDR1 is SGHDN and CDR2 is FVKESK. This CDR3 is 17 amino acids long. As regards this clone: Its antigen is as yet unknown.

Study results and limitations: Present in recipient marrow, GvH clones included some that appeared first in ileum or blood. Some patients had graft-donor T cell macrochimerism, and their allografts showed high graft-versus-host to host-versus-graft clonal ratios.

Produced via immunoSEQ multiplex PCR; TCRdb's table is partial and in-frame only. The top ten hold approximately 4.1% of the sample, which has tens of thousands of clones, around 89% seen once. The chain has TRBV14 and TRBJ1-2; 7 bases agree with TRBD1. This specimen was unstimulated CD8+ T cells sorted from spleen or lymph node cells, taken before transplant. The TCR comes from a human donor who was the organ donor for an intestinal transplant. CDR3 in DNA: TGTGCCAGCAGCCCTACCGGGACAGACTCCTCTAACTATGGCTACACCTTC. Translated: CASSPTGTDSSNYGYTF. The whole variable domain, filled in from reference TRBV14 and TRBJ1-2, reads EAGVTQFPSHSVIEKGQTVTLRCDPISGHDNLYWYRRVMGKEIKFLLHFVKESKQDESGMPNNRFLAERTGGTYSTLKVQPAELEDSGVYFCASSPTGTDSSNYGYTFGSGTRLTVV.